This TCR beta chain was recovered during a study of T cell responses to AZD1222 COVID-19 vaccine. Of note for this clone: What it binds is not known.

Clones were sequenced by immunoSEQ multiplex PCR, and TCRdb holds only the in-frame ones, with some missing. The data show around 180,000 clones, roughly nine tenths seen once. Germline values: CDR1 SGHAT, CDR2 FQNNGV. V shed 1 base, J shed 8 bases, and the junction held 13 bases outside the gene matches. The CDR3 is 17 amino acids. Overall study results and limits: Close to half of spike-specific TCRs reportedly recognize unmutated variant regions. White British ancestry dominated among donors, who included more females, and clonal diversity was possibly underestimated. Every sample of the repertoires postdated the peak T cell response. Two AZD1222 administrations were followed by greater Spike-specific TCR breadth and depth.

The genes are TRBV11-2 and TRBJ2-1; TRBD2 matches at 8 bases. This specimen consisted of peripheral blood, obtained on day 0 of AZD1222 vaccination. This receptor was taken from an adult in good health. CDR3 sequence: CASSLGLAGYSRDEQFF. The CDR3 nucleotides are TGTGCCAGCAGCTTAGGATTAGCGGGGTACTCACGGGATGAGCAGTTCTTC.